These T cell receptor beta chains were read from a single sample in a study of OX40 agonist ivuxolimab in advanced cancers. Assay: immunoSEQ multiplex PCR; the TCRdb copy retains only in-frame clones and omits some. There are 60,000 to 85,000 clones in the sample; around 86% occur only once, and 4% to 5% lies in the top ten. This specimen consisted of CD4+ or CD8+ T cells sorted from blood, obtained in a trial of the OX40 agonist ivuxolimab. The source of these receptors is an adult with an advanced solid tumor such as melanoma, head and neck, liver or kidney cancer. CDR3s include the opening cysteine and the closing phenylalanine or tryptophan. D genes are given only for firm matches. The size entry is marked missing in some rows and otherwise reads once, few, many or a size class.

D gene: -
clone size: -
J gene: TRBJ2-7
CDR3 length: 13
V gene: TRBV27
CDR3 protein: CASSFNPAYEQYF
CDR3 DNA: TGTGCCAGCAGTTTTAATCCGGCCTACGAGCAGTACTTC

D gene: TRBD1
clone size: -
J gene: TRBJ2-5
CDR3 length: 15
V gene: TRBV6-5
CDR3 protein: CASRTAGTGGETQYF
CDR3 DNA: TGTGCCAGCAGAACGGCTGGGACAGGAGGGGAGACCCAGTACTTC

D gene: -
clone size: -
J gene: TRBJ2-7
CDR3 length: 13
V gene: TRBV27
CDR3 protein: CASSLGWGFEQYF
CDR3 DNA: TGTGCCAGCAGTTTAGGTTGGGGGTTCGAGCAGTACTTC

D gene: TRBD2
clone size: -
J gene: TRBJ2-3
CDR3 length: 12
V gene: TRBV9
CDR3 protein: CASSGEGDTQYF
CDR3 DNA: TGTGCCAGCAGCGGGGAGGGAGATACGCAGTATTTT

D gene: -
clone size: once
J gene: TRBJ1-4
CDR3 length: 16
V gene: TRBV6-6
CDR3 protein: CASSYRFVGANEKLFF
CDR3 DNA: TGTGCCAGCAGTTACCGATTCGTAGGGGCTAATGAAAAACTGTTTTTT

D gene: TRBD2
clone size: once
J gene: TRBJ2-3
CDR3 length: 15
V gene: TRBV7-9
CDR3 protein: CASSFDGRDTDTQYF
CDR3 DNA: TGTGCCAGCAGCTTCGACGGGAGGGACACAGATACGCAGTATTTT

D gene: TRBD1
clone size: -
J gene: TRBJ1-5
CDR3 length: 18
V gene: TRBV19
CDR3 protein: CASSIDRPGTGNNQPQHF
CDR3 DNA: TGTGCCAGTAGTATAGATCGCCCCGGGACAGGGAACAATCAGCCCCAGCATTTT

D gene: -
clone size: -
J gene: TRBJ2-5
CDR3 length: 12
V gene: TRBV19
CDR3 protein: CASNRVGETQYF
CDR3 DNA: TGTGCCAGTAATCGGGTAGGGGAGACCCAGTACTTC

D gene: -
clone size: -
J gene: TRBJ2-1
CDR3 length: 15
V gene: TRBV19
CDR3 protein: CASSIVTGTRNEQFF
CDR3 DNA: TGTGCCAGTAGTATAGTAACCGGGACTCGGAATGAGCAGTTCTTC

D gene: -
clone size: -
J gene: TRBJ2-5
CDR3 length: 15
V gene: TRBV5-1
CDR3 protein: CASSFEGQSGGTQYF
CDR3 DNA: TGCGCCAGCAGTTTTGAGGGGCAGTCGGGCGGGACCCAGTACTTC

D gene: TRBD2
clone size: -
J gene: TRBJ2-3
CDR3 length: 17
V gene: TRBV7-9
CDR3 protein: CASSRPSGTTSTDTQYF
CDR3 DNA: TGTGCCAGCAGCCGGCCTAGCGGGACCACTAGCACAGATACGCAGTATTTT

D gene: -
clone size: once
J gene: TRBJ2-3
CDR3 length: 14
V gene: TRBV5-1
CDR3 protein: CASSSPGSTDTQYF
CDR3 DNA: TGCGCCAGCAGCTCGCCCGGGTCCACAGATACGCAGTATTTT

D gene: TRBD2
clone size: -
J gene: TRBJ2-1
CDR3 length: 15
V gene: TRBV7-2
CDR3 protein: CASSFTRGSGNEQFF
CDR3 DNA: TGTGCCAGCAGCTTTACGCGGGGGTCGGGCAATGAGCAGTTCTTC

D gene: TRBD1
clone size: -
J gene: TRBJ2-7
CDR3 length: 12
V gene: TRBV28
CDR3 protein: CASSRDRGEQYF
CDR3 DNA: TGTGCCAGCAGCCGGGACAGGGGTGAGCAGTACTTC

D gene: -
clone size: -
J gene: TRBJ2-1
CDR3 length: 17
V gene: TRBV18
CDR3 protein: CASSPAAGFLLKDEQFF
CDR3 DNA: TGTGCCAGCTCACCAGCGGCAGGGTTTTTGCTGAAGGATGAGCAGTTCTTC

D gene: -
clone size: few
J gene: TRBJ1-2
CDR3 length: 13
V gene: TRBV5-5
CDR3 protein: CASSLDRAYGYTF
CDR3 DNA: TGTGCCAGCAGCTTGGACAGGGCCTATGGCTACACCTTC

D gene: TRBD1
clone size: -
J gene: TRBJ2-2
CDR3 length: 17
V gene: TRBV5-1
CDR3 protein: CASSRNGQVENTGELFF
CDR3 DNA: TGCGCCAGCAGCCGCAATGGACAGGTTGAGAACACCGGGGAGCTGTTTTTT

D gene: TRBD1
clone size: -
J gene: TRBJ2-5
CDR3 length: 12
V gene: TRBV6-6
CDR3 protein: CAVVRDSGEQYF
CDR3 DNA: TGTGCAGTAGTTAGGGACAGCGGTGAGCAGTACTTC

D gene: TRBD1
clone size: -
J gene: TRBJ1-2
CDR3 length: 14
V gene: TRBV6-5
CDR3 protein: CASRGTGAGYGYTF
CDR3 DNA: TGTGCCAGCAGAGGGACAGGGGCTGGTTATGGCTACACCTTC

D gene: TRBD1
clone size: -
J gene: TRBJ1-1
CDR3 length: 14
V gene: TRBV19
CDR3 protein: CASSASGQPKIGFF
CDR3 DNA: TGTGCCAGTAGTGCCTCGGGACAGCCAAAAATTGGGTTCTTT

D gene: -
clone size: -
J gene: TRBJ2-5
CDR3 length: 14
V gene: TRBV2
CDR3 protein: CASSEAGVKETQYF
CDR3 DNA: TGTGCCAGCAGTGAGGCAGGGGTAAAAGAGACCCAGTACTTC

D gene: -
clone size: -
J gene: TRBJ1-2
CDR3 length: 13
V gene: TRBV30
CDR3 protein: CAWSVGGKYGYTF
CDR3 DNA: TGTGCCTGGAGTGTCGGGGGCAAATATGGCTACACCTTC

D gene: TRBD2
clone size: -
J gene: TRBJ2-1
CDR3 length: 15
V gene: TRBV19
CDR3 protein: CASRPLAGGPGEQFF
CDR3 DNA: TGTGCCAGTAGGCCGCTAGCGGGAGGGCCCGGTGAGCAGTTCTTC

D gene: -
clone size: -
J gene: TRBJ1-4
CDR3 length: 15
V gene: TRBV18
CDR3 protein: CASSPLGQLNEKLFF
CDR3 DNA: TGTGCCAGCTCACCATTGGGGCAGCTAAATGAAAAACTGTTTTTT

D gene: TRBD2
clone size: -
J gene: TRBJ2-7
CDR3 length: 16
V gene: TRBV4-1
CDR3 protein: CASSQELAVSSYEQYF
CDR3 DNA: TGCGCCAGCAGCCAAGAACTAGCGGTGAGCTCCTACGAGCAGTACTTC

D gene: TRBD1
clone size: -
J gene: TRBJ1-1
CDR3 length: 15
V gene: TRBV2
CDR3 protein: CASRNRGLVNTEAFF
CDR3 DNA: TGTGCCAGCAGGAACAGGGGGCTGGTGAACACTGAAGCTTTCTTT

D gene: -
clone size: -
J gene: TRBJ2-3
CDR3 length: 13
V gene: TRBV5-1
CDR3 protein: CASSLDSGDTQYF
CDR3 DNA: TGCGCCAGCAGCTTGGACTCGGGGGACACGCAGTATTTT

D gene: -
clone size: -
J gene: TRBJ1-2
CDR3 length: 13
V gene: TRBV28
CDR3 protein: CASSSQSWYGYTF
CDR3 DNA: TGTGCCAGCAGTTCCCAATCCTGGTATGGCTACACCTTC

D gene: -
clone size: -
J gene: TRBJ2-1
CDR3 length: 16
V gene: TRBV19
CDR3 protein: CASSMSEGGSYNEQFF
CDR3 DNA: TGTGCCAGTAGTATGAGCGAGGGGGGAAGTTACAATGAGCAGTTCTTC

D gene: -
clone size: -
J gene: TRBJ1-2
CDR3 length: 14
V gene: TRBV7-9
CDR3 protein: CASSDRDALGGYTF
CDR3 DNA: TGTGCCAGCAGCGACCGGGACGCGCTGGGTGGCTACACCTTC

D gene: TRBD1
clone size: once
J gene: TRBJ1-1
CDR3 length: 15
V gene: TRBV28
CDR3 protein: CASSTGGVGNTEAFF
CDR3 DNA: TGTGCCAGCAGTACAGGGGGAGTCGGGAACACTGAAGCTTTCTTT

D gene: -
clone size: -
J gene: TRBJ2-7
CDR3 length: 12
V gene: TRBV19
CDR3 protein: CASSGTGNEQYF
CDR3 DNA: TGTGCCAGTAGTGGCACAGGGAACGAGCAGTACTTC

D gene: -
clone size: -
J gene: TRBJ1-6
CDR3 length: 15
V gene: TRBV5-6
CDR3 protein: CASSLVSRDNSPLHF
CDR3 DNA: TGTGCCAGCAGCTTGGTCTCTCGGGATAATTCACCCCTCCACTTT

D gene: TRBD2
clone size: -
J gene: TRBJ2-3
CDR3 length: 18
V gene: TRBV5-1
CDR3 protein: CASSFQGLAGGSTDTQYF
CDR3 DNA: TGCGCCAGCAGCTTTCAAGGACTAGCGGGAGGGAGCACAGATACGCAGTATTTT

D gene: TRBD1
clone size: -
J gene: TRBJ1-1
CDR3 length: 14
V gene: TRBV7-6
CDR3 protein: CASSSGTGNTEAFF
CDR3 DNA: TGTGCCAGCAGCTCCGGGACAGGAAACACTGAAGCTTTCTTT

D gene: -
clone size: -
J gene: TRBJ1-2
CDR3 length: 14
V gene: TRBV2
CDR3 protein: CASSEVNRPGGYTF
CDR3 DNA: TGTGCCAGCAGTGAGGTAAACAGACCGGGTGGCTACACCTTC

D gene: TRBD2
clone size: few
J gene: TRBJ2-2
CDR3 length: 15
V gene: TRBV5-4
CDR3 protein: CASSSGLAGSGELFF
CDR3 DNA: TGTGCCAGCAGTTCCGGACTAGCGGGATCCGGGGAGCTGTTTTTT

D gene: TRBD1
clone size: -
J gene: TRBJ1-2
CDR3 length: 13
V gene: TRBV6-6
CDR3 protein: CASSPGGNYGYTF
CDR3 DNA: TGTGCCAGCAGCCCAGGGGGCAACTATGGCTACACCTTC

D gene: -
clone size: -
J gene: TRBJ1-6
CDR3 length: 16
V gene: TRBV11-1
CDR3 protein: CASSSRLPNGMSPLHF
CDR3 DNA: TGTGCCAGCAGCTCGCGACTACCAAATGGGATGTCACCCCTCCACTTT

D gene: -
clone size: -
J gene: TRBJ2-7
CDR3 length: 13
V gene: TRBV28
CDR3 protein: CASGSGASYEQYF
CDR3 DNA: TGTGCCAGCGGATCTGGGGCGTCCTACGAGCAGTACTTC

D gene: TRBD1
clone size: -
J gene: TRBJ2-3
CDR3 length: 14
V gene: TRBV28
CDR3 protein: CASSLQGGTDTQYF
CDR3 DNA: TGTGCCAGCAGTTTACAGGGGGGCACAGATACGCAGTATTTT

D gene: -
clone size: -
J gene: TRBJ1-4
CDR3 length: 13
V gene: TRBV18
CDR3 protein: CASSPGVGEKLFF
CDR3 DNA: TGTGCCAGCTCACCAGGGGTTGGCGAAAAACTGTTTTTT

D gene: TRBD1
clone size: -
J gene: TRBJ1-1
CDR3 length: 17
V gene: TRBV10-3
CDR3 protein: CAISESPGTGDDTEAFF
CDR3 DNA: TGTGCCATCAGTGAGTCCCCTGGGACAGGGGATGACACTGAAGCTTTCTTT

D gene: TRBD2
clone size: -
J gene: TRBJ2-7
CDR3 length: 15
V gene: TRBV6-1
CDR3 protein: CASSELSGSLHEQYF
CDR3 DNA: TGTGCCAGCAGTGAACTAAGCGGGAGTCTACACGAGCAGTACTTC

D gene: TRBD2
clone size: -
J gene: TRBJ2-1
CDR3 length: 16
V gene: TRBV9
CDR3 protein: CASSVDPGGSYNEQFF
CDR3 DNA: TGTGCCAGCAGCGTAGACCCGGGAGGATCCTACAATGAGCAGTTCTTC

D gene: TRBD1
clone size: few
J gene: TRBJ1-6
CDR3 length: 12
V gene: TRBV30
CDR3 protein: CAGTGWNSPLHF
CDR3 DNA: TGTGCCGGGACAGGGTGGAATTCACCCCTCCACTTT

D gene: -
clone size: -
J gene: TRBJ1-1
CDR3 length: 15
V gene: TRBV7-2
CDR3 protein: CASSSRDPVGTEAFF
CDR3 DNA: TGTGCCAGCAGCTCCCGGGACCCCGTGGGGACTGAAGCTTTCTTT

D gene: TRBD1
clone size: -
J gene: TRBJ2-7
CDR3 length: 16
V gene: TRBV4-2
CDR3 protein: CASSQASGQGAYEQYF
CDR3 DNA: TGTGCCAGCAGCCAAGCATCTGGACAGGGGGCCTACGAGCAGTACTTC

D gene: -
clone size: -
J gene: TRBJ2-3
CDR3 length: 14
V gene: TRBV5-6
CDR3 protein: CASSLAGRTDTQYF
CDR3 DNA: TGTGCCAGCAGCTTGGCGGGGCGAACAGATACGCAGTATTTT

D gene: TRBD1
clone size: once
J gene: TRBJ1-4
CDR3 length: 16
V gene: TRBV18
CDR3 protein: CASSPNDRGGSEKLFF
CDR3 DNA: TGTGCCAGCTCACCGAATGACAGGGGAGGGAGTGAAAAACTGTTTTTT

D gene: -
clone size: -
J gene: TRBJ2-6
CDR3 length: 16
V gene: TRBV7-3
CDR3 protein: CASSFSTGAGANVLTF
CDR3 DNA: TGTGCCAGCAGCTTTTCCACGGGGGCTGGGGCCAACGTCCTGACTTTC

D gene: TRBD2
clone size: -
J gene: TRBJ2-5
CDR3 length: 16
V gene: TRBV5-1
CDR3 protein: CASSLSQRGGQETQYF
CDR3 DNA: TGCGCCAGCAGCTTGTCGCAGCGGGGGGGCCAAGAGACCCAGTACTTC

D gene: -
clone size: once
J gene: TRBJ2-2
CDR3 length: 15
V gene: TRBV6-5
CDR3 protein: CASSPLPRNTGELFF
CDR3 DNA: TGTGCCAGCAGCCCCCTCCCACGAAACACCGGGGAGCTGTTTTTT

D gene: TRBD2
clone size: once
J gene: TRBJ2-1
CDR3 length: 16
V gene: TRBV5-6
CDR3 protein: CASSLERGRLYNEQFF
CDR3 DNA: TGTGCCAGCAGCTTGGAGCGGGGGCGTTTATACAATGAGCAGTTCTTC

D gene: -
clone size: -
J gene: TRBJ2-7
CDR3 length: 14
V gene: TRBV5-1
CDR3 protein: CASSAGTESYEQYF
CDR3 DNA: TGCGCCAGTAGCGCCGGGACGGAGTCCTACGAGCAGTACTTC

D gene: -
clone size: once
J gene: TRBJ2-3
CDR3 length: 14
V gene: TRBV7-2
CDR3 protein: CASSLKPGTDTQYF
CDR3 DNA: TGTGCCAGCAGCTTAAAACCAGGCACAGATACGCAGTATTTT

D gene: TRBD1
clone size: -
J gene: TRBJ2-2
CDR3 length: 16
V gene: TRBV6-6
CDR3 protein: CASSTQDRVNTGELFF
CDR3 DNA: TGTGCCAGCAGCACCCAGGACAGGGTTAACACCGGGGAGCTGTTTTTT

D gene: TRBD1
clone size: -
J gene: TRBJ2-7
CDR3 length: 16
V gene: TRBV28
CDR3 protein: CASSLFTGGPSYEQYF
CDR3 DNA: TGTGCCAGCAGTTTGTTTACAGGGGGGCCCTCCTACGAGCAGTACTTC

D gene: -
clone size: -
J gene: TRBJ2-3
CDR3 length: 16
V gene: TRBV7-3
CDR3 protein: CASSTTAGPGGITQYF
CDR3 DNA: TGTGCCAGCAGCACAACCGCGGGGCCAGGGGGGATTACGCAGTATTTT

D gene: -
clone size: -
J gene: TRBJ1-3
CDR3 length: 14
V gene: TRBV30
CDR3 protein: CAWTQGNSGNTIYF
CDR3 DNA: TGTGCCTGGACCCAGGGGAACTCTGGAAACACCATATATTTT